A single sample is the source of the 30 T cell receptor beta chains below, sequenced in a study of cytomegalovirus exposure and HLA in healthy donors. This PCR relied on a set of 60 Vbeta primers and 13 Jbeta primers. The repertoire was sequenced with immunoSEQ multiplex PCR; TCRdb's copy has only in-frame clones and lacks some. The data show 120,000 to 150,000 clones, about four fifths seen once. The sequenced material came from PBMCs. The receptor set was obtained from a male donor in good health and CMV-seropositive.

The gene calls are TRBV28 and TRBJ2-4; 13 bases line up with TRBD2. After removal of 6 bases from V and 4 bases from J, the junction contained 12 bases not matched to a gene. The CDR3 covers 18 residues. Germline V gene sequence: CDR1 MDHEN, CDR2 SYDVKM. The CDR3 coding sequence is TGTGCCAGCAGAGTCGGGACTAGCGGGGAGAGGATGAAAAACATTCAGTACTTC. Translated: CASRVGTSGERMKNIQYF.

This chain uses TRBV7-2 with TRBJ1-1; D ambiguous. V lost 5 bases, J lost 4 bases, and 17 bases lay in between. The CDR3 spans 15 residues. The V gene's germline CDR1 is SGHTA and CDR2 FQGNSA. The DNA for the CDR3 is TGTGCCAGCAGCCCTTTGTTCGGTAAGATCACTGAAGCTTTCTTT. This codes for CASSPLFGKITEAFF.

The gene calls are TRBV2 and TRBJ1-3; D remains unclear. V was clipped by 4 bases and J by 4 bases, with 5 bases between them. Germline CDR1 reads SNHLY; CDR2 reads FYNNEI. The CDR3 is made up of 12 amino acids. CDR3 region: CASSVIGNTIYF. The CDR3 DNA is TGTGCCAGCAGTGTAATAGGAAACACCATATATTTT.

This clone turned up a few times. The chain links TRBV15 to TRBJ1-2; 7 positions match TRBD1. The J segment lost 7 bases and the V segment lost 0 bases, leaving 5 bases of the junction unmatched. There are 14 residues in the CDR3. The germline CDR1 and CDR2 sequences are LNHNV and YYDKDF (reference sequence). CDR3 DNA sequence: TGTGCCACCAGCAGAGATCGGCAGGGGGGTGGCTACACCTTC. Translating it yields CATSRDRQGGGYTF.

This clone was seen only once. This sequence joins TRBV4-3 and TRBJ2-3; tentative D call: TRBD2 (5 bases). The CDR3 has 14 amino acids. Germline-derived CDR1 and CDR2 are LGHNA and YSLEER. The V end was cut by 2 bases, the J end by 3 bases, with 9 bases between. The CDR3 sequence: CASSQRTRTDTQYF. CDR3 DNA sequence: TGCGCCAGCAGCCAACGAACTAGGACAGATACGCAGTATTTT.

The chain uses TRBV5-6 and TRBJ2-7, with unresolved D. The CDR3 is made up of 13 amino acids. V was shortened by 0 bases and J by 0 bases, with 4 bases between the two germline ends. Germline CDR1 is SGHDT and CDR2 is YYEEEE. The CDR3 region is CASSLASSYEQYF. The CDR3 DNA reads as TGTGCCAGCAGCTTGGCCTCCTCCTACGAGCAGTACTTC. Full variable domain (rest looked up from reference TRBV5-6 and TRBJ2-7): DAGVTQSPTHLIKTRGQQVTLRCSPKSGHDTVSWYQQALGQGPQFIFQYYEEEERQRGNFPDRFSGHQFPNYSSELNVNALLLGDSALYLCASSLASSYEQYFGPGTRLTVT.

The rearrangement links TRBV21-1 to TRBJ2-7; the D call of TRBD1 is as the table states it, not checked on the DNA. TRBV21-1 is assigned pseudogene status. The CDR3 contains 17 residues. The CDR3 is CASSKNGKTGNSYEQYF. The CDR3, as DNA: TGTGCCAGCAGCAAAAATGGGAAGACAGGGAACTCCTACGAGCAGTACTTC.

The V and J genes are TRBV7-3 and TRBJ2-1; D remains unclear. This CDR3 is 14 amino acids long. Trimming pared 3 bases from V and 2 bases from J, leaving 8 bases between. Germline lookup yields CDR1 SGHTA and CDR2 FQGTGA. The CDR3 DNA follows: TGTGCCAGCAGCTTCAGCGCGGCCTACAATGAGCAGTTCTTC. It yields the protein CASSFSAAYNEQFF.

The genes are TRBV10-3 and TRBJ1-5, with D uncertain. Germline V gene sequence: CDR1 ENHRY, CDR2 SYGVKD. Deletions cut 6 bases from V and 0 bases from J, with 6 bases between. This CDR3 is built from 13 residues. This CDR3 reads CAISTDSNQPQHF. The CDR3 DNA is TGTGCCATCAGCACAGATAGCAATCAGCCCCAGCATTTT.

CDR3 protein: CASRSPGTGYEQYF. CDR3 coding DNA: TGCGCCAGCCGATCCCCCGGGACAGGATACGAGCAGTACTTC. The chain couples TRBV5-1 to TRBJ2-7; 8 bases map to TRBD1. The V gene end was trimmed by 7 bases and the J gene end by 4 bases; junction bases not matched to a gene: 10. Germline V gene data show CDR1 as SGHRS and CDR2 as YFSETQ. The CDR3 is 14 residues long.

V usage is TRBV30 and J usage is TRBJ1-5, with D hard to call. The CDR3 is made up of 13 amino acids. The V and J ends lost 0 bases and 7 bases respectively, with 10 bases between them. CDR1 and CDR2 (germline): GTSNPN, SVGIG (reference sequence). The DNA for the CDR3 is TGTGCCTGGAGTGTGTTCCCTGGCCAGCCCCAGCATTTT. Protein: CAWSVFPGQPQHF.

This clone has a handful of counts. V is TRBV25-1 and J is TRBJ2-1; no clear D gene. The CDR3 contains 15 residues. Germline V CDR1 and CDR2: MGHDK, SYGVNS. V lost 3 bases and J lost 4, with 13 bases in between. The CDR3 nucleotides are TGTGCCAGCAGTGACGGTCAAGATATATACAATGAGCAGTTCTTC. Translation: CASSDGQDIYNEQFF.

In regard to this clone: Different DNA sequences within this sample yield the same CDR3. The chain combines TRBV27 with TRBJ2-7, with 11 bases matching TRBD2. The CDR3 sequence is 16 residues long. V dropped 2 bases and J dropped 2; count of bases not matched to a gene: 5. CDR1 is MNHEY and CDR2 is SMNVEV in the germline V gene (reference sequence). CDR3 sequence (DNA): TGTGCCAGCAGTTTACTGCTAGCGGGGGGTCCCTACGAGCAGTACTTC. Translation: CASSLLLAGGPYEQYF.

The chain combines TRBV6-6 with TRBJ1-2, with TRBD1 matching 10 bases. The CDR3 is made up of 15 amino acids. The germline V gene has CDR1 MNHNY and CDR2 SVGAGI (reference sequence). V lost 3 bases, J lost 4 bases, and 5 bases stayed unmatched. The CDR3 region has the DNA TGTGCCAGCAGTTATACCGGGACAGGGGTCTATGGCTACACCTTC. Translation: CASSYTGTGVYGYTF.

The sample holds one count of this clone. This sequence joins TRBV7-9 and TRBJ1-2; D gene uncertain. Trimming removed 1 base from V and 2 bases from J, with 14 bases in between. Germline CDR1 SEHNR, CDR2 FQNEAQ (reference sequence). This CDR3 has 16 amino acids. Here the CDR3 DNA reads TGTGCCAGCAGCTTAGGGCTGGGCGGGCCCAACTATGGCTACACCTTC. Protein product: CASSLGLGGPNYGYTF. The complete variable domain, with remaining parts taken from reference TRBV7-9 and TRBJ1-2, reads DTGVSQNPRHKITKRGQNVTFRCDPISEHNRLYWYRQTLGQGPEFLTYFQNEAQLEKSRLLSDRFSAERPKGSFSTLEIQRTEQGDSAMYLCASSLGLGGPNYGYTFGSGTRLTVV.

The rearrangement uses TRBV11-2 and TRBJ2-7; D is possibly TRBD2 (6 bases). Trimming pared 4 bases from V and 3 bases from J, leaving 7 bases between. CDR3 length equals 12 residues. Germline-derived CDR1 and CDR2 are SGHAT and FQNNGV. In DNA, the CDR3 is TGTGCCAGCAGCTGGGAGGACTACGAGCAGTACTTC. Protein sequence: CASSWEDYEQYF.

The chain is built from TRBV4-1 and TRBJ2-5, with 8 bases aligning to TRBD2. The CDR3 length is 16 residues. The germline CDR1 and CDR2 sequences are MGHRA and YSYEKL. The V gene end was trimmed by 1 base and the J gene end by 1 base; junction bases not matched to a gene: 5. Here the CDR3 DNA reads TGCGCCAGCAGCCAAGGGCGGCGGGGGGCCCAAGAGACCCAGTACTTC. Translation gives CASSQGRRGAQETQYF.

V is TRBV7-2 and J is TRBJ1-2, with D perhaps TRBD1 (5 bases). CDR1 and CDR2 from the germline V gene are SGHTA and FQGNSA. The CDR3 spans 14 residues. Trimming took 5 bases from V and 3 from J, leaving 13 bases between them. The CDR3 DNA reads TGTGCCAGCAGCGGGGAAGGGGCGTACTATGGCTACACCTTC. Protein product: CASSGEGAYYGYTF.

The chain links TRBV9 to TRBJ2-1; D might be TRBD2 (6 bases). The V and J ends lost 1 base and 3 bases respectively, with 11 bases between them. In germline, CDR1 is SGDLS, CDR2 YYNGEE. CDR3 length equals 15 residues. DNA of the CDR3: TGTGCCAGCAGCGTAACAGCGGGTAACTACAATGAGCAGTTCTTC. Amino acid sequence: CASSVTAGNYNEQFF.

This rearrangement joins TRBV19 to TRBJ2-3, with 10 nucleotides matching TRBD1. J was trimmed by 3 bases and V by 8 bases; bases with no gene match: 2. There are 13 residues in the CDR3. Germline V gene sequence: CDR1 LNHDA, CDR2 SQIVND (reference sequence). The CDR3 spells CASRQGATDTQYF. Written as DNA, the CDR3 is TGTGCCAGTCGACAGGGGGCGACAGATACGCAGTATTTT.

The chain carries TRBV5-6 and TRBJ2-1; the D gene is possibly TRBD1 (6 bases). The CDR3 length is 14 residues. In germline, CDR1 is SGHDT, CDR2 YYEEEE. Trimming took 3 bases from V and 5 from J, leaving 12 bases between them. CDR3 in amino acids: CASSWGLENNEQFF. Written as DNA, the CDR3 is TGTGCCAGCAGCTGGGGGCTAGAAAACAATGAGCAGTTCTTC. Looking up the rest from reference TRBV5-6 and TRBJ2-1 gives the full variable domain: DAGVTQSPTHLIKTRGQQVTLRCSPKSGHDTVSWYQQALGQGPQFIFQYYEEEERQRGNFPDRFSGHQFPNYSSELNVNALLLGDSALYLCASSWGLENNEQFFGPGTRLTVL.

The rearrangement joins TRBV28 to TRBJ2-7; 12 bases align to TRBD2. J lost 2 bases, V lost 1 base, and 3 bases had no gene match. Germline V gives CDR1 MDHEN, CDR2 SYDVKM. CDR3 length equals 16 residues. CDR3 DNA: TGTGCCAGCAGTTTATTAACTAGCGGGGGGACCTACGAGCAGTACTTC. Protein: CASSLLTSGGTYEQYF.

About this clone itself: Additional DNA sequences in this sample encode the identical CDR3. V and J are TRBV5-6 and TRBJ2-5, with 7 nucleotides matching TRBD2. The V gene end was trimmed by 4 bases and the J gene end by 2 bases; junction bases not matched to a gene: 5. This CDR3 is built from 14 residues. Germline lookup yields CDR1 SGHDT and CDR2 YYEEEE. The CDR3 reads CASSLGTTQETQYF. In nucleotides, the CDR3 is TGTGCCAGCAGCCTCGGGACTACTCAAGAGACCCAGTACTTC.

Remarks on this clone: Other DNA sequences in the sample encode the same CDR3. This chain links TRBV9 with TRBJ1-5; D is undetermined. Germline-derived CDR1 and CDR2 are SGDLS and YYNGEE. Trimming removed 0 bases at V and 1 base at J, with 5 bases between. The CDR3 runs to 14 residues. The CDR3 spells CASSVGGSNQPQHF. CDR3 in DNA: TGTGCCAGCAGCGTAGGAGGCAGCAATCAGCCCCAGCATTTT.

The chain carries TRBV9 and TRBJ1-1; D is possibly TRBD1 (5 bases). The ends were cut back, 3 bases at V and 7 bases at J, with 13 bases in the middle. Germline loops: CDR1 SGDLS, CDR2 YYNGEE. This CDR3 is built from 13 residues. Here the CDR3 DNA reads TGTGCCAGCAGCGAGGTTCCGGGACTTGAAGCTTTCTTT. Translation: CASSEVPGLEAFF.

This sequence joins TRBV5-6 and TRBJ2-5; 7 positions agree with TRBD2. Germline-derived CDR1 and CDR2 are SGHDT and YYEEEE. The V segment lost 0 bases and the J segment 6 bases; nucleotides outside the gene matches: 5. The CDR3 length is 14 residues. The CDR3 sequence is CASSLGRGEQTQYF. The CDR3 bases are TGTGCCAGCAGCTTGGGCCGGGGGGAACAGACCCAGTACTTC. The full variable domain, with the rest looked up from reference TRBV5-6 and TRBJ2-5, is DAGVTQSPTHLIKTRGQQVTLRCSPKSGHDTVSWYQQALGQGPQFIFQYYEEEERQRGNFPDRFSGHQFPNYSSELNVNALLLGDSALYLCASSLGRGEQTQYFGPGTRLLVL.

Details on this clone: The sample contains more than one DNA sequence encoding this CDR3. V usage is TRBV11-2 and J usage is TRBJ2-7; no reliable D call. Between the trimmed V and J ends, which lost 4 bases and 2 bases, there was a span of 3 bases. The CDR3 totals 11 residues. The germline CDR1 and CDR2 sequences are SGHAT and FQNNGV. For the CDR3, the DNA is TGTGCCAGCAGCTCCGCCTACGAGCAGTACTTC. Translated, it gives CASSSAYEQYF.

The rearrangement links TRBV19 to TRBJ2-2; 8 nucleotides line up with TRBD2. J gave up 5 bases and V 9 bases, and 11 bases lay outside the gene matches. From germline, CDR1 is LNHDA and CDR2 SQIVND (reference sequence). The CDR3 contains 15 residues. CDR3 sequence (DNA): TGTGCCAGGCCTCGGGAGGGCGCGGTAACCGGGGAGCTGTTTTTT. Its translation is CARPREGAVTGELFF. The full variable domain, rest sourced from reference TRBV19 and TRBJ2-2, is DGGITQSPKYLFRKEGQNVTLSCEQNLNHDAMYWYRQDPGQGLRLIYYSQIVNDFQKGDIAEGYSVSREKKESFPLTVTSAQKNPTAFYLCARPREGAVTGELFFGEGSRLTVL.

Here the CDR3 DNA reads TGTGCCAGCAATAAAGCGGGCCGGACGGGTGAAAAACTGTTTTTT. Amino acid sequence: CASNKAGRTGEKLFF. This chain joins TRBV6-5 and TRBJ1-4; D not certain. The CDR3 is 15 amino acids. Germline CDR1 is MNHEY and CDR2 is SVGAGI. V shed 7 bases and J shed 7 bases, with 19 bases lying between them.

The J gene is TRBJ2-7, the V gene TRBV13; tentatively, D is TRBD1 (6 bases). Trimming shortened V by 4 bases and J by 3 bases, and 13 bases separated the two germline ends. Germline V lookup: CDR1 PRHDT, CDR2 FYEKMQ (reference sequence). The CDR3 loop spans 14 amino acids. The CDR3 nucleotides are TGTGCCAGCAGCTCCGGACAGCGATACTACGAGCAGTACTTC. Translated, it gives CASSSGQRYYEQYF. The full variable domain, completed using reference TRBV13 and TRBJ2-7, is AAGVIQSPRHLIKEKRETATLKCYPIPRHDTVYWYQQGPGQDPQFLISFYEKMQSDKGSIPDRFSAQQFSDYHSELNMSSLELGDSALYFCASSSGQRYYEQYFGPGTRLTVT.